The entry below gives a single T cell receptor (beta chain) sequence along with its context. This may arise from a read error, as a much more abundant clone is one base away. Method: immunoSEQ multiplex PCR; TCRdb's copy keeps in-frame clones and lacks some. The table lists some 120,000 clones, less than 90% of them singletons, with approximately 20% in the top ten. This entry belongs to a study of blood T cell repertoires in COVID-19. The age range of participants was about 18 to 89 years, with residence in 20 to 25 US areas. Either two negative PCRs, clearance, or symptom resolution qualified Cohort 3 donors as recovered. This clonotype was sampled from a man between 25 and 39 years old who had recovered from COVID-19. Sequenced input: PBMCs or T cells enriched from blood (not recorded which).

CDR3 bases: TGTGCCAGCAGCTCGGACAGCATGAACACTGAAGCTTTCTTT. Translating it yields CASSSDSMNTEAFF. This chain uses TRBV5-4 with TRBJ1-1; possible D gene TRBD1, 6 bases. Germline CDR1 is SGHNT and CDR2 is YYREEE (reference sequence). The CDR3 has 14 residues. Trimming cost V 3 bases and J 0 bases, with 9 bases left between them.